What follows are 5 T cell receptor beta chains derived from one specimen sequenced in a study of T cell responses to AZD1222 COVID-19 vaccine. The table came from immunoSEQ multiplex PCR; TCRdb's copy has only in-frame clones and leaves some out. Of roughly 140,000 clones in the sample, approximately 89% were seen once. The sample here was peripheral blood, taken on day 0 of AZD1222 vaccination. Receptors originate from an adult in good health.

The CDR3 nucleotides read TGTGCCAGTAGTATCTCAACAGTGACTCTCACTGAAGCTTTCTTT. It encodes CASSISTVTLTEAFF. This chain uses TRBV19 with TRBJ1-1; D ambiguous. The V gene lost 3 bases and the J gene lost 4 bases, with 15 bases spanning the gap. CDR3 length equals 15 residues. Germline CDR1 reads LNHDA; CDR2 reads SQIVND (reference sequence).

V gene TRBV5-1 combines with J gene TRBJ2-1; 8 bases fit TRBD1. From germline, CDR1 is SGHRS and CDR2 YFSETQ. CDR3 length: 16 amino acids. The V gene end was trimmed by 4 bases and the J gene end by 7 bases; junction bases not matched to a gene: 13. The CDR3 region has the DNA TGCGCCAGCAGCCCGCCCGGGACAGGCCCTGGGAATGAGCAGTTCTTC. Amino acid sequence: CASSPPGTGPGNEQFF.

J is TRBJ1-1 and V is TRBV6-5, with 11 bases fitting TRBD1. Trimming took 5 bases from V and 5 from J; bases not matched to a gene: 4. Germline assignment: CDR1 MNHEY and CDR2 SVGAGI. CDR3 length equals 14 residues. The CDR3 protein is CASSRGQGETEAFF. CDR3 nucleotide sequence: TGTGCCAGCAGTCGGGGACAGGGGGAAACTGAAGCTTTCTTT.

The CDR3 coding sequence is TGTGCCAGCAGTGGAAGACCAGGACACCGCTCTGGAAACACCATATATTTT. Protein product: CASSGRPGHRSGNTIYF. The chain combines TRBV28 with TRBJ1-3; tentatively, D is TRBD1 (5 bases). V lost 5 bases and J 0 bases, leaving 17 bases between the germline ends. This CDR3 is built from 17 residues. Germline CDR1 MDHEN, CDR2 SYDVKM.

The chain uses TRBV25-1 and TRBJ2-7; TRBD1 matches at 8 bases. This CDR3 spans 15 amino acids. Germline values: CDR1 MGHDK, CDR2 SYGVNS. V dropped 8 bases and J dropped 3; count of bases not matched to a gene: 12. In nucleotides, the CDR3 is TGTGCCAGCGCTAGACAGGGGAGCCCAGTCTACGAGCAGTACTTC. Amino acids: CASARQGSPVYEQYF.